These 18 T cell receptor beta chains were all obtained from the same sample, sequenced in a study of CD8 T cells in ankylosing spondylitis (dated 2017 in TCRdb). Receptor amplification or capture employed 5' RACE. Instrument used: Illumina HiSeq 2500. The raw public data were reprocessed by TCRdb itself: fastp quality trimming at Q25, MiXCR clonotype calling, in-frame beta chains only. For every CDR3 protein sequence, its rows merge into one entry that carries the most common genes and DNA. The sample records about 88,000 distinct CDR3 sequences, around 25% of which are singletons. Of the sample, 50% to 60% is held by the ten largest clones. The sequenced material came from blood, either unsorted or a sorted T cell fraction (not recorded which). These TCRs come from a male donor with ankylosing spondylitis or in good health (not recorded which).

The chain recombines TRBV5-1 with TRBJ2-2; D unresolved. Germline CDR1 reads SGHRS; CDR2 reads YFSETQ. The CDR3 length is 14 residues. Trimming shortened V by 6 bases and J by 0 bases, and 9 bases separated the two germline ends. The CDR3 DNA sequence: TGCGCCAGCAAGTTGACAACGAACACCGGGGAGCTGTTTTTT. It encodes CASKLTTNTGELFF. Combining the CDR3 with reference TRBV5-1 and TRBJ2-2 gives the whole variable domain KAGVTQTPRYLIKTRGQQVTLSCSPISGHRSVSWYQQTPGQGLQFLFEYFSETQRNKGNFPGRFSGRQFSNSRSEMNVSTLELGDSALYLCASKLTTNTGELFFGEGSRLTVL.

This clonotype was detected only a few times. The chain joins TRBV7-9 to TRBJ2-3; 10 bases match TRBD1. CDR1 is SEHNR and CDR2 is FQNEAQ in the germline V gene (reference sequence). The J segment lost 3 bases and the V segment lost 5 bases, leaving 8 bases of the junction unmatched. This CDR3 region has 16 residues. CDR3 DNA sequence: TGTGCCAGCAGCCTAGGGACAGGGGCAGGGACAGATACGCAGTATTTT. Translated, it gives CASSLGTGAGTDTQYF.

This clonotype was found a few times. The gene calls are TRBV5-1 and TRBJ1-4; no definite D call. This CDR3 has 14 amino acids. V was shortened by 1 base and J by 3 bases, with 7 bases between the two germline ends. Germline CDR1 SGHRS, CDR2 YFSETQ. The CDR3 loop reads CASSLRAANEKLFF. DNA for the CDR3: TGCGCCAGCAGCTTGAGGGCCGCTAATGAAAAACTGTTTTTT.

This clonotype was picked up a small number of times. The rearrangement links TRBV29-1 to TRBJ1-1, with D perhaps matching TRBD1 (5 bases). Trimming removed 6 bases from V and 4 bases from J, with 12 bases in between. In germline, CDR1 is SQVTM, CDR2 ANQGSEA. CDR3 length: 12 amino acids. CDR3 in DNA: TGCAGCGTAGTATCGGACACCACTGAAGCTTTCTTT. Translated: CSVVSDTTEAFF.

The V call is TRBV5-5, the J call TRBJ2-2; D is undetermined. The CDR3 contains 16 residues. Trimming took off 6 bases at V and 0 bases at J, with 15 bases between the two ends. CDR1 and CDR2 from the germline V gene are SGHKS and YYEKEE (reference sequence). CDR3 region: CASTHDRPANTGELFF. DNA of the CDR3: TGTGCCAGCACTCACGACCGTCCGGCGAACACCGGGGAGCTGTTTTTT.

This chain joins TRBV7-3 and TRBJ2-1; D gene ambiguous. V was clipped by 5 bases and J by 7 bases, with 18 bases between them. Germline values: CDR1 SGHTA, CDR2 FQGTGA. The CDR3 spans 15 residues. This CDR3 is CASSTDSRHRNEQFF. The CDR3 DNA follows: TGTGCCAGCAGCACCGACTCGCGCCATCGGAATGAGCAGTTCTTC.

This clonotype has more than one count but fewer than ten. The chain links TRBV7-3 to TRBJ2-1; 7 nucleotides match TRBD2. Germline trimming cut 5 bases from V and 5 bases from J; bases unmatched to any gene: 18. The CDR3 extends over 18 amino acids. The germline gives CDR1 SGHTA, CDR2 FQGTGA. The CDR3 protein is CASSPHNERGENNNEQFF. The CDR3 DNA follows: TGTGCCAGCAGCCCACATAATGAACGGGGGGAAAACAACAATGAGCAGTTCTTC.

This clonotype came up many times. The chain joins TRBV5-5 to TRBJ1-1; D perhaps matches TRBD1 (5 bases). The V and J ends lost 4 bases and 4 bases respectively, with 11 bases between them. CDR1 is SGHKS and CDR2 is YYEKEE in the germline V gene (reference sequence). This CDR3 is 13 amino acids long. The CDR3 region has the DNA TGTGCCAGCAGCGGAGGGACTGGCACTGAAGCTTTCTTT. Its protein is CASSGGTGTEAFF.

This clonotype was counted only a few times. The chain has TRBV20-1 and TRBJ2-3; the match to TRBD2 covers 8 bases. The CDR3 has 14 residues. From germline, CDR1 is DFQATT and CDR2 SNEGSKA (reference sequence). V dropped 5 bases and J dropped 6; count of bases not matched to a gene: 10. The CDR3 DNA follows: TGCAGTGCTTTGGGACTAGGGGATGCGGATACGCAGTATTTT. Translated: CSALGLGDADTQYF.

This clonotype was counted ten times or more. This chain uses TRBV5-1 with TRBJ1-1, with 9 bases fitting TRBD1. The CDR3 has 16 amino acids. V dropped 6 bases and J dropped 4; count of bases not matched to a gene: 13. Germline V gene sequence: CDR1 SGHRS, CDR2 YFSETQ. CDR3 amino acids: CASTNTLGQGSTEAFF. The CDR3 DNA sequence: TGCGCCAGCACCAACACCCTCGGACAGGGGAGCACTGAAGCTTTCTTT.

V is TRBV20-1 and J is TRBJ2-3, with D uncertain. Trimming pared 3 bases from V and 2 bases from J, leaving 15 bases between. CDR3 length: 15 residues. Germline CDR1 is DFQATT and CDR2 is SNEGSKA (reference sequence). The CDR3 is CSASYRALPTDTQYF. The CDR3 bases are TGCAGTGCTAGCTATCGTGCTCTGCCCACAGATACGCAGTATTTT.

V is TRBV2 and J is TRBJ2-5; TRBD2 agrees at 10 bases. This CDR3 is built from 13 residues. After removal of 11 bases from V and 5 bases from J, the junction contained 8 bases not matched to a gene. Germline assignment: CDR1 SNHLY and CDR2 FYNNEI. The CDR3 DNA follows: TGTGCCGGAGGGACTAGCGTTCTTGAGACCCAGTACTTC. As protein: CAGGTSVLETQYF.

There are a few counts of this clonotype. The chain employs TRBV29-1 and TRBJ2-5; no clear D gene. The CDR3 contains 10 residues. Looked up from germline, CDR1 is SQVTM and CDR2 is ANQGSEA. Trimming took 4 bases from V and 4 from J, leaving 4 bases between them. This CDR3 is CSVGGETQYF. In DNA form, the CDR3 reads TGCAGCGTTGGAGGAGAGACCCAGTACTTC.

The chain couples TRBV7-6 to TRBJ2-1, with a tentative D call TRBD1 (5 bases). Germline CDR1 is SGHVS and CDR2 is FNYEAQ. This CDR3 has 14 residues. V was clipped by 1 base and J by 8 bases, with 12 bases between them. CDR3 protein: CASSLGQGTDEQFF. CDR3 DNA sequence: TGTGCCAGCAGCTTAGGTCAGGGTACCGATGAGCAGTTCTTC.

The sample holds a few counts of this clonotype. One end of the junction fails to match germline, which may point to a read error. V gene TRBV19 combines with J gene TRBJ1-5; D is uncertain. This CDR3 has 11 amino acids. Germline V gives CDR1 LNHDA, CDR2 SQIVND (reference sequence). The CDR3 DNA is TGTGCCAGTAGTGATGAGCTTAGGAGGTATTTT. This encodes CASSDELRRYF.

This clonotype has just a few counts. This chain links TRBV7-9 with TRBJ2-5; D is unresolved. V was trimmed by 5 bases and J by 3 bases, leaving 13 bases between them. CDR3 length: 14 residues. Germline V gene sequence: CDR1 SEHNR, CDR2 FQNEAQ (reference sequence). The CDR3 DNA is TGTGCCAGCAGCCGGGTGGGGATAGAAGAGACCCAGTACTTC. Its protein product is CASSRVGIEETQYF.

This rearrangement joins TRBV7-9 to TRBJ2-2; 7 bases are shared with TRBD1. Germline CDR1 SEHNR, CDR2 FQNEAQ (reference sequence). The J segment lost 4 bases and the V segment lost 5 bases, leaving 10 bases of the junction unmatched. The CDR3 is 16 amino acids. The CDR3 coding sequence is TGTGCCAGCAGCCAGACGACAGGGATCCCCACCGGGGAGCTGTTTTTT. Its protein product is CASSQTTGIPTGELFF.

The chain employs TRBV28 and TRBJ2-1, with 8 bases that match TRBD2. The CDR3 runs to 15 residues. V was pared by 7 bases and J by 3 bases, with 8 bases of the junction left unmatched. Germline V lookup: CDR1 MDHEN, CDR2 SYDVKM. CDR3 DNA: TGTGCCAGCACCTCAAGCGGGGGCTACTACAATGAGCAGTTCTTC. Its protein product is CASTSSGGYYNEQFF.